Presented here are 8 T cell receptor beta chains from one specimen sequenced in a study of blood T cell repertoires in COVID-19. Profiling relied on immunoSEQ multiplex PCR, and the TCRdb table lists in-frame clones only, not all of them. This table has about 180,000 clones, around 87% appearing once. Material for sequencing was peripheral blood. The receptors come from a woman aged 30 to 39 with active or convalescent COVID-19.

CDR3 sequence: CASSRTGQSPLHF. CDR3 in DNA: TGTGCCAGCAGCCGTACAGGGCAATCACCCCTCCACTTT. The V and J genes are TRBV7-9 and TRBJ1-6; tentative D call: TRBD1 (6 bases). V lost 5 bases and J lost 10, with 12 bases in between. CDR1 is SEHNR, CDR2 FQNEAQ, per germline (reference sequence). This CDR3 spans 13 amino acids.

The rearrangement joins TRBV7-6 to TRBJ1-1, with 7 bases identical to TRBD1. V was pared by 3 bases and J by 1 base, with 2 bases of the junction left unmatched. This CDR3 has 14 residues. Looked up from germline, CDR1 is SGHVS and CDR2 is FNYEAQ. The CDR3 region is CASSLGQTNTEAFF. DNA of the CDR3: TGTGCCAGCAGCTTGGGACAGACGAACACTGAAGCTTTCTTT. Together with reference TRBV7-6 and TRBJ1-1, the CDR3 gives the full variable domain: GAGVSQSPRYKVTKRGQDVALRCDPISGHVSLYWYRQALGQGPEFLTYFNYEAQQDKSGLPNDRFSAERPEGSISTLTIQRTEQRDSAMYRCASSLGQTNTEAFFGQGTRLTVV.

This rearrangement joins TRBV5-6 to TRBJ1-4; D is ambiguous. CDR1 is SGHDT, CDR2 YYEEEE, per germline. The CDR3 length is 12 residues. V was trimmed by 1 base and J by 8 bases, leaving 6 bases between them. The CDR3 reads CASSLYQEKLFF. CDR3 in DNA: TGTGCCAGCAGCTTGTACCAGGAAAAACTGTTTTTT.

V gene TRBV14 combines with J gene TRBJ2-5; D is undetermined. Per germline, CDR1 SGHDN and CDR2 FVKESK. Trimming shortened V by 0 bases and J by 1 base, and 6 bases separated the two germline ends. The CDR3 length is 14 residues. CDR3 sequence: CASSQDRIQETQYF. The CDR3 nucleotides are TGTGCCAGCAGCCAAGACAGGATCCAAGAGACCCAGTACTTC.

The CDR3 DNA reads as TGTGCCAGCAGCCCGCAAGCGTGGCAAGAGACCCAGTACTTC. This translates into CASSPQAWQETQYF. V and J are TRBV7-8 and TRBJ2-5, with D unclear. The V gene's germline CDR1 is SGHVS and CDR2 FQNEAQ. The CDR3 has 14 amino acids. V lost 5 bases, J lost 2 bases, and 12 bases lay in between.

The rearrangement links TRBV2 to TRBJ2-1; TRBD2 matches at 10 bases. The V gene's germline CDR1 is SNHLY and CDR2 FYNNEI. CDR3 length: 17 amino acids. V was clipped by 6 bases and J by 10 bases; unmatched bases: 18. CDR3 bases: TGTGCCAGCAGGGACGGGCCCTCTAGCGGGAGTGGGTGGGAGCAGTTCTTC. It specifies CASRDGPSSGSGWEQFF.

The chain carries TRBV19 and TRBJ1-5, with D possibly TRBD1 on 5 matching bases. The CDR3 runs to 17 residues. V dropped 0 bases and J dropped 0 bases, with 12 bases sitting between them. Germline V CDR1 and CDR2: LNHDA, SQIVND (reference sequence). This CDR3 is CASSIDLGGYSNQPQHF. CDR3 coding DNA: TGTGCCAGTAGTATAGATCTCGGGGGTTATAGCAATCAGCCCCAGCATTTT.

The V gene is TRBV7-2, the J gene TRBJ1-4; D gene ambiguous. V was trimmed by 2 bases and J by 4 bases, leaving 14 bases between them. This CDR3 has 16 residues. Germline V gene sequence: CDR1 SGHTA, CDR2 FQGNSA. Written as DNA, the CDR3 is TGTGCCAGCAGCTTAATGGCACGGGGAGGTAATGAAAAACTGTTTTTT. It codes for CASSLMARGGNEKLFF.